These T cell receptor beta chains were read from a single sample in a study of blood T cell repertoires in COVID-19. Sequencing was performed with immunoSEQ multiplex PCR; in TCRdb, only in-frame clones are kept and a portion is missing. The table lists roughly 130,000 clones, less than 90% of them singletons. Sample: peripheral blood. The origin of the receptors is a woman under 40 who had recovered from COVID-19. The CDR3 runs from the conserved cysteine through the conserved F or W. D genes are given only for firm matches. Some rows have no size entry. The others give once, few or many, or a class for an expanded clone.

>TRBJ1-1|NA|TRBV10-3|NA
CAISESSQNTEAFF
TGTGCCATCAGTGAGTCTTCCCAGAACACTGAAGCTTTCTTT
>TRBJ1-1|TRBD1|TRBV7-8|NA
CASSLATGGGTEAFF
TGTGCCAGCAGCTTAGCTACAGGGGGCGGAACTGAAGCTTTCTTT
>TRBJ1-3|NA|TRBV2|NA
CASSLQGGLTGNTIYF
TGTGCCAGCAGTCTTCAGGGTGGCCTTACTGGAAACACCATATATTTT
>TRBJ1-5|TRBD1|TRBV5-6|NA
CASSRRGPNYSNQPQHF
TGTGCCAGCAGCCGCAGGGGGCCCAACTATAGCAATCAGCCCCAGCATTTT
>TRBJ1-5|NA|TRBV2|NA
CASSDGVGQPQHF
TGTGCCAGCAGTGACGGGGTAGGCCAGCCCCAGCATTTT
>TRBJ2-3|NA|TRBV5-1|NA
CASSLLWTEGTPPSDTQYF
TGCGCCAGCAGCTTGTTATGGACAGAGGGGACGCCACCATCTGATACGCAGTATTTT
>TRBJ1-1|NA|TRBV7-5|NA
CARSLSRNTEAFF
TGTGCCAGAAGCTTATCCCGGAACACTGAAGCTTTCTTT
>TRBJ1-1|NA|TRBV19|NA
CASSISSPTRGAFF
TGTGCCAGTAGTATATCCAGCCCTACCAGGGGAGCTTTCTTT
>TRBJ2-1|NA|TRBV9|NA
CASSVGAGEGDNEQFF
TGTGCCAGCAGCGTAGGGGCGGGAGAGGGGGATAATGAGCAGTTCTTC
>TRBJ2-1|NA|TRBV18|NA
CASSPLSSYNEQFF
TGTGCCAGCTCACCACTGAGCTCCTACAATGAGCAGTTCTTC
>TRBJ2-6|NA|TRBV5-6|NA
CASSLRGPGANVLTF
TGTGCCAGCAGCCTGCGGGGGCCCGGGGCCAACGTCCTGACTTTC
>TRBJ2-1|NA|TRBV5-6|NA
CASSFKSLAQQFF
TGTGCCAGCAGCTTTAAGAGCCTAGCCCAGCAGTTCTTC
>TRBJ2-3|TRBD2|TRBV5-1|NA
CASSLALSSGLQYF
TGCGCCAGCAGCTTGGCCTTATCTAGCGGATTGCAGTATTTT
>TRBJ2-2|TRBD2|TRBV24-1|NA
CATSLSGSGKTGELFF
TGTGCCACCAGTTTGAGCGGGAGTGGTAAAACCGGGGAGCTGTTTTTT
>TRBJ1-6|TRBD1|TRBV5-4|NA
CASSWRGQGAGSPLHF
TGTGCCAGCAGCTGGAGGGGGCAGGGGGCGGGTTCACCCCTCCACTTT
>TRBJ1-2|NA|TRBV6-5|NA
CASSYLEGSGYTF
TGTGCCAGCAGTTACTTAGAAGGGAGCGGCTACACCTTC
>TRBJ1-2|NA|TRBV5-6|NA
CASSLGQLYGYTF
TGTGCCAGCAGCTTGGGACAGCTCTATGGCTACACCTTC
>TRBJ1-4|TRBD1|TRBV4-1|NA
CASSQAPGGANEKLFF
TGCGCCAGCAGCCAAGCCCCAGGGGGAGCTAATGAAAAACTGTTTTTT
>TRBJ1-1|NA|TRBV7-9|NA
CASSLSLSGVNTEAFF
TGTGCCAGCAGCTTAAGCCTAAGTGGAGTGAACACTGAAGCTTTCTTT
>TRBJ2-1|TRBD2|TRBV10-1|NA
CASSESQRGGQNNEQFF
TGCGCCAGCAGTGAGTCGCAGCGGGGGGGCCAGAACAATGAGCAGTTCTTC
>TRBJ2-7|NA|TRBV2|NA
CASSVTYEQYF
TGTGCCAGCAGTGTAACCTACGAGCAGTACTTC
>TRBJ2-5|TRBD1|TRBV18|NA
CASSRGYSGQGSETQYF
TGTGCCAGCTCACGTGGTTATTCGGGACAGGGATCAGAGACCCAGTACTTC
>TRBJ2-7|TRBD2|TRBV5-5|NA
CASSLELAGAGDEQYF
TGTGCCAGCAGCTTGGAGCTAGCGGGGGCCGGGGACGAGCAGTACTTC
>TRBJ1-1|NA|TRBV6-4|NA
CASRQTWGENTEAFF
TGTGCCAGCAGACAGACGTGGGGAGAAAACACTGAAGCTTTCTTT
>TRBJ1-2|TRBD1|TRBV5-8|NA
CASSLSGRGRYGYTF
TGTGCCAGCAGCTTGAGCGGCAGGGGGCGTTATGGCTACACCTTC
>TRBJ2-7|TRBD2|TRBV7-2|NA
CASSRGGSSYEQYF
TGTGCCAGCAGCCGCGGGGGGAGCTCCTACGAGCAGTACTTC
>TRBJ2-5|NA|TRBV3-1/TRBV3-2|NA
CASSPRDLSGETQYF
TGTGCCAGCAGCCCTCGGGACTTGTCAGGGGAGACCCAGTACTTC
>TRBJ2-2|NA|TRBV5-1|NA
CASSSGTTANTGELFF
TGCGCCAGCAGCTCAGGCACGACAGCAAACACCGGGGAGCTGTTTTTT
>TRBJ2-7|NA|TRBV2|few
CASSEILTGYEQYF
TGTGCCAGCAGTGAAATTCTGACGGGCTACGAGCAGTACTTC
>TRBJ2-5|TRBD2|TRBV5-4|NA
CASSLTSGVGETQYF
TGTGCCAGCAGCTTGACTAGCGGGGTGGGGGAGACCCAGTACTTC
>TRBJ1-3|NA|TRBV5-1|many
CASSLGGENTIYF
TGCGCCAGCAGCTTGGGGGGCGAAAACACCATATATTTT
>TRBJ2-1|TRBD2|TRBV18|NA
CASSPVAGGDFEQFF
TGTGCCAGCTCACCCGTGGCGGGGGGAGATTTTGAGCAGTTCTTC
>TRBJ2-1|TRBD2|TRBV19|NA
CASSTWTSGSIIDDEQFF
TGTGCCAGTAGTACTTGGACTAGCGGGAGCATCATCGATGATGAGCAGTTCTTC
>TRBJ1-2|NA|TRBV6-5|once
CASSYSTGYYGYTF
TGTGCCAGCAGTTACAGTACAGGGTATTATGGCTACACCTTC
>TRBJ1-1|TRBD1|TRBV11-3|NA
CASSLEPGQGTEAFF
TGTGCCAGCAGCTTAGAACCGGGACAGGGGACTGAAGCTTTCTTT
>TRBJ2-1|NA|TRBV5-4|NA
CASSLVLELEVEQFF
TGTGCCAGCAGCCTCGTGTTGGAGCTTGAGGTTGAGCAGTTCTTC
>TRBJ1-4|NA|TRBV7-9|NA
CASSLRQENEKLFF
TGTGCCAGCAGCTTAAGACAGGAGAATGAAAAACTGTTTTTT
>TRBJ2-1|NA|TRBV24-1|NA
CATSDLGRGGEQFF
TGTGCCACCAGTGATTTAGGCAGGGGCGGTGAGCAGTTCTTC
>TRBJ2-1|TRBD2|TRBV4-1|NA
CASSQDSSGRAHNEQFF
TGCGCCAGCAGCCAAGATTCAAGCGGGAGGGCCCACAATGAGCAGTTCTTC
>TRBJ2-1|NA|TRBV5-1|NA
CASSLNSNNEQFF
TGCGCCAGCAGCTTGAACTCTAACAATGAGCAGTTCTTC
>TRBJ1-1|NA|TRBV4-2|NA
CASSQVLEGSNTEAFF
TGTGCCAGCAGCCAAGTTTTGGAGGGTTCGAACACTGAAGCTTTCTTT
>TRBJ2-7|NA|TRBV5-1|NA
CASSLEGANYEQYF
TGCGCCAGCAGCTTAGAAGGGGCAAACTACGAGCAGTACTTC
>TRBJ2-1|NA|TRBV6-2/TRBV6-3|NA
CASSHGQFLFF
TGTGCCAGCAGCCATGGACAGTTTCTGTTCTTC
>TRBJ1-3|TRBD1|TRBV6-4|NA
CASRGTDPISGNTIYF
TGTGCCAGCAGGGGGACAGACCCAATCTCTGGAAACACCATATATTTT
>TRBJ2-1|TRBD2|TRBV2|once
CASQREGSSNEQFF
TGTGCGAGCCAACGGGAGGGATCGAGTAATGAGCAGTTCTTC
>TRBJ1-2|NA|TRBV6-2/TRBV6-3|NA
CASSYIGAGAGYTF
TGTGCCAGCAGTTACATTGGGGCAGGGGCCGGCTACACCTTC
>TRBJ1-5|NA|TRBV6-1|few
CASSEAFPRPQHF
TGTGCCAGCAGTGAAGCTTTTCCGCGGCCCCAGCATTTT
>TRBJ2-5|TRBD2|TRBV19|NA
CASSPLAGGRKETQYF
TGTGCCAGTAGCCCCCTTGCGGGCGGGAGAAAAGAGACCCAGTACTTC
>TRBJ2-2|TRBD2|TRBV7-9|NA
CASSPGRQGPTGELFF
TGTGCCAGCAGCCCCGGGAGGCAGGGTCCCACCGGGGAGCTGTTTTTT
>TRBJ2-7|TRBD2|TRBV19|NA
CASSRGGPSYEQYF
TGTGCCAGTAGCCGCGGGGGGCCCTCCTACGAGCAGTACTTC
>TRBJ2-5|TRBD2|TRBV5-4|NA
CASSFASGALQETQYF
TGTGCCAGCAGCTTTGCTAGCGGGGCACTCCAAGAGACCCAGTACTTC
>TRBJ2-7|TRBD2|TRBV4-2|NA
CASSQALSGGPTYEQYF
TGTGCCAGCAGCCAAGCCCTATCGGGGGGGCCCACCTACGAGCAGTACTTC
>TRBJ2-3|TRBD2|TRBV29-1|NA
CSKIAGGPQDTQYF
TGCAGCAAAATAGCGGGGGGGCCCCAAGATACGCAGTATTTT
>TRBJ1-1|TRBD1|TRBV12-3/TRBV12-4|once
CASNGQGPTEAFF
TGTGCCAGCAACGGACAGGGGCCCACTGAAGCTTTCTTT